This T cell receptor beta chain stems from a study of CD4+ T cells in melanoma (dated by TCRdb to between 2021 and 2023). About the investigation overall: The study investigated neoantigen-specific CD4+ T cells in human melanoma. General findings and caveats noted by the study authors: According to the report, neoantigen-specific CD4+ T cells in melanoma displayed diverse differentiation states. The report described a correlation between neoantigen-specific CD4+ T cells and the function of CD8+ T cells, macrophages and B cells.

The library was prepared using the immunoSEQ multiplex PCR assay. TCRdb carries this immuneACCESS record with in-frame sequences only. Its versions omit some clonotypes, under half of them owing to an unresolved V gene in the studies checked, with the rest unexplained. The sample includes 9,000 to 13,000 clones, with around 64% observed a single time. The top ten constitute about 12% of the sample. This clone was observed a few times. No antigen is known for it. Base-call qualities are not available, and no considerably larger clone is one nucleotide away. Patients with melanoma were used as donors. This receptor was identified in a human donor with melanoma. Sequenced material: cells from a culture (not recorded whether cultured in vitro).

Here is the DNA: TGTGCTAGTGGTCCCGGGACAGGGTCGTACACTGAAGCTTTCTTT. Protein translation: CASGPGTGSYTEAFF. The chain joins TRBV12-5 to TRBJ1-1, with 9 bases in between that match TRBD1. At the junction V is shortened by 5 bases and J by 3 bases; bases outside the gene matches: 7. CDR1 and CDR2, looked up from the germline V gene, are LGHNT and FRNRAP. Inclusive of the bounding cysteine and phenylalanine, the CDR3 is 15 residues long. Only the CDR3 DNA stays, 45 bases, in frame from base 1. Supplemented by the reference TRBV12-5 and TRBJ1-1 proteins around the CDR3, the complete variable domain is DARVTQTPRHKVTEMGQEVTMRCQPILGHNTVFWYRQTMMQGLELLAYFRNRAPLDDSGMPKDRFSAEMPDATLATLKIQPSEPRDSAVYFCASGPGTGSYTEAFFGQGTRLTVV.